This T cell receptor beta chain was profiled in a study of shared clonotypes between healthy human individuals. Broader study findings: The donor pool, a small one, limited the genetic and exposure-history diversity represented. Generally, naive subsets (rather than memory subsets) showed larger estimated richness. Clonotype sharing across four donors was observed for roughly 5% of naive CD4 clonotypes.

TCRdb's copy holds only in-frame clones and misses some; the assay was immunoSEQ multiplex PCR. The sample yields around 980,000 clones, about four fifths seen once. Recent vaccinations or acute infections were absent in the healthy HIV-negative adult donors. Comment on this clone: Its antigen is unknown.

Source material: memory CD4+ T cells from PBMCs. Subset here: CD45RA-negative fraction. This sequence was found in a young man in good health. Some clones in this sample may be carry-over from other donors' samples.

CDR3 in DNA: TGTGCCAGCACCCGGGGGGGGGCCTCTGAAAAACTGTTTTTT. Protein product: CASTRGGASEKLFF. The V gene is TRBV28, the J gene TRBJ1-4, with D perhaps matching TRBD1 (6 bases). The CDR3 consists of 14 residues. Germline V gene data show CDR1 as MDHEN and CDR2 as SYDVKM. V lost 7 bases and J lost 7, with 16 bases in between.